This T cell receptor beta chain appears in the sequencing data of a study of tumor-infiltrating lymphocytes in oesophageal squamous cell carcinoma. TCRdb reanalysed the PCR reads using MiXCR and keeps one entry per CDR3 protein. The sample gives roughly 20,000 distinct CDR3 sequences, 35% to 45% of which show up once; 12% is in the top ten. This CDR3 has 15 amino acids. Germline V gene lookup returns CDR1 MNHGY and CDR2 SVAAGI. The V and J ends lost 6 bases and 10 bases, in that order; junction bases with no gene match: 14. The TCR sequence derives from a male donor with esophageal squamous cell carcinoma. Sequenced sample: esophageal tumor tissue. The rearrangement uses TRBV6-9 and TRBJ2-1, with 8 bases that match TRBD1. In DNA, the CDR3 is TGTGCCAGCAGCCCGACAGGGGCCCCCTCCTACGAGCAGTTCTTC. Protein product: CASSPTGAPSYEQFF.